This T cell receptor beta chain emerged from a study of early T cells in non-severe SARS-CoV-2 infection. One entry per CDR3 protein, called by TCRdb with MiXCR from the 5' RACE reads. The sample includes about 90,000 distinct CDR3 sequences, approximately 15% of them seen just once. This CDR3 has 13 amino acids. V was shortened by 5 bases and J by 4 bases, with 11 bases between the two germline ends. The germline CDR1 and CDR2 sequences are SEHNR and FQNEAQ (reference sequence). The source material was whole blood. The source of this sequence is an adult who was a healthcare worker with PCR-confirmed SARS-CoV-2 infection or an uninfected control (not recorded which). V is TRBV7-9 and J is TRBJ1-2; no clear D gene. CDR3 nucleotides: TGTGCCAGCAGCCCCGGACGGGGCTATGGCTACACCTTC. Residues: CASSPGRGYGYTF.